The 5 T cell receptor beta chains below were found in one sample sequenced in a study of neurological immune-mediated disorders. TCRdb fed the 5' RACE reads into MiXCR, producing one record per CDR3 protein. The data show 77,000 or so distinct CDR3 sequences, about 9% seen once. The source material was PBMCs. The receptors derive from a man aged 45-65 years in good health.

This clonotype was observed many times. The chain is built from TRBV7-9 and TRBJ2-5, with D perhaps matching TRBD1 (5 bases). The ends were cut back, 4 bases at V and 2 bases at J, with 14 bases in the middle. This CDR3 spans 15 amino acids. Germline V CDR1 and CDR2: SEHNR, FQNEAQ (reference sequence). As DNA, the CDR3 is TGTGCCAGCAGCTCCCCAGGGAAAACTCAAGAGACCCAGTACTTC. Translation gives CASSSPGKTQETQYF.

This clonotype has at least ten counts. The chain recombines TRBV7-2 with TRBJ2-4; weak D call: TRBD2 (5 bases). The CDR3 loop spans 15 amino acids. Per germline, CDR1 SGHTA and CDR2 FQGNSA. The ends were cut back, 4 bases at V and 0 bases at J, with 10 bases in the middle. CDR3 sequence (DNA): TGTGCCAGCAGCTACGGACTGTTAGCCAAAAACATTCAGTACTTC. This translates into CASSYGLLAKNIQYF. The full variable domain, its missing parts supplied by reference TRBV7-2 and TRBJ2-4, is GAGVSQSPSNKVTEKGKDVELRCDPISGHTALYWYRQSLGQGLEFLIYFQGNSAPDKSGLPSDRFSAERTGGSVSTLTIQRTQQEDSAVYLCASSYGLLAKNIQYFGAGTRLSVL.

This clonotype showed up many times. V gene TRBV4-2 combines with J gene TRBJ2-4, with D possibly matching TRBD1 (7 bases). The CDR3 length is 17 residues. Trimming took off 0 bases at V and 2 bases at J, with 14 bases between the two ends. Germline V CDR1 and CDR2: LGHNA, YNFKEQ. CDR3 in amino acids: CASSQDPAGGTKNIQYF. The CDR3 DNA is TGTGCCAGCAGCCAAGATCCGGCAGGGGGGACCAAAAACATTCAGTACTTC.

The CDR3 protein is CASSPGAGDQPQHF. The CDR3 DNA reads TGTGCCAGCTCACCAGGGGCCGGGGATCAGCCCCAGCATTTT. The chain has TRBV18 and TRBJ1-5; perhaps TRBD1 as D (5 bases). Germline CDR1 reads KGHSH; CDR2 reads LQKENI. The CDR3 has 14 residues. V was cut by 2 bases and J by 5 bases, with 10 bases left in between. The full variable domain, in which reference TRBV18 and TRBJ1-5 provide the parts outside the CDR3, is NAGVMQNPRHLVRRRGQEARLRCSPMKGHSHVYWYRQLPEEGLKFMVYLQKENIIDESGMPKERFSAEFPKEGPSILRIQQVVRGDSAAYFCASSPGAGDQPQHFGDGTRLSIL.

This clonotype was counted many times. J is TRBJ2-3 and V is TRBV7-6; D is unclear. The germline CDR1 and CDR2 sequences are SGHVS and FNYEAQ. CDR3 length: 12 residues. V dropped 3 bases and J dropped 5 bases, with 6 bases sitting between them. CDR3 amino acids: CASSFGQDTQYF. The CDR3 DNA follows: TGTGCCAGCAGCTTTGGCCAAGATACGCAGTATTTT.